The clone carrying this TCR beta chain appeared a few times. Antigen specificity is unknown. These data come from a study of T cell repertoires in cytomegalovirus infection. Study-wide background: From public TCR beta signatures came an indication of both CMV infection and matching HLA type. Overall study results and limits: Summed frequency of public TCR beta families distinguished CMV carriers with the relevant HLA. HLA-C-restricted TCR beta clonotypes specific for CMV led the ex vivo response.

V gave up 6 bases and J gave up 1 base; unmatched junction bases: 11. The germline V gene has CDR1 SQVTM and CDR2 ANQGSEA. The CDR3 runs to 16 residues. TCRdb redid the calling of the reads with MiXCR, one entry per CDR3 protein. This repertoire shows nearly 650,000 distinct CDR3 sequences, approximately 25% found once; its top ten account for approximately 8%. The sequence derives from a human donor in good health (CMV status not recorded). Some clones in this sample may be carry-over from other donors' samples. The specimen sequenced was CD8+ T cells from PBMCs. The V gene is TRBV29-1, the J gene TRBJ2-7; 11 positions agree with TRBD2. CDR3 loop: CSVGKSSGRWSYEQYF. The CDR3 coding sequence is TGCAGCGTGGGTAAATCTAGCGGGAGGTGGTCCTACGAGCAGTACTTC.